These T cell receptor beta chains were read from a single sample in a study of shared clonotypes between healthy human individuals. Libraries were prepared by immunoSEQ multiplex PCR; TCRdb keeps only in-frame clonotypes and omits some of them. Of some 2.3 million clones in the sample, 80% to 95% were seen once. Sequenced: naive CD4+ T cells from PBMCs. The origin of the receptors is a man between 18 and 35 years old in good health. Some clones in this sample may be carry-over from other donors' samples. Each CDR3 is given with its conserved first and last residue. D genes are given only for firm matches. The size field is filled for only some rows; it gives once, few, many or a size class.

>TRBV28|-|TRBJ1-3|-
TGTGCCAGCAGTCCCGGGAACTCTGGAAACACCATATATTTT
CASSPGNSGNTIYF
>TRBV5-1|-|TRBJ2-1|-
TGCGCCAGCAGCTTGCCCGGGAGCTCCTACAATGAGCAGTTCTTC
CASSLPGSSYNEQFF
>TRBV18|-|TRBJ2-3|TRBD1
TGTGCCAGCTCCCGGGACAGGGTAACAGATACGCAGTATTTT
CASSRDRVTDTQYF
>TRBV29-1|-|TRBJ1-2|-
TGCAGCGTTGGTCTAGGTTTCGGACGCGGCGAAGCTAACTATGGCTACACCTTC
CSVGLGFGRGEANYGYTF
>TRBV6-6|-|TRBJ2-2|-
TGTGCCAGCAGTTCTCTTAGGCTATCCACCGGGGAGCTGTTTTTT
CASSSLRLSTGELFF
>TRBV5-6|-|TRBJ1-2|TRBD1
TGTGCCAGCAGCCTTTTTGAGGGGGCATTTTATGGCTACACCTTC
CASSLFEGAFYGYTF
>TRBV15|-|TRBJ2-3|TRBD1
TGTGCCACCAGCAGCCTGGGACAGAGCACAGATACGCAGTATTTT
CATSSLGQSTDTQYF
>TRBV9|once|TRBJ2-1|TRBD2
TGTGCCAGCGAGGGGAGGGTGGGCAATGAGCAGTTCTTC
CASEGRVGNEQFF
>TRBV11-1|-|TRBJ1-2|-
TGTGCCAGCAGCCCGCTCTTAGAGTCCGGCTACACCTTC
CASSPLLESGYTF
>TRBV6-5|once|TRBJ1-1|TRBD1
TGTGCCAGCATCCGACAGGGTACGTTGGACACTGAAGCTTTCTTT
CASIRQGTLDTEAFF
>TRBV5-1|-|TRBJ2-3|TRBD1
TGCGCCAGCAGCTTGGGTGGGACAGGGGGAGATACGCAGTATTTT
CASSLGGTGGDTQYF
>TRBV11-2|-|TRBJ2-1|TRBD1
TGTGCCAGCAGCTTAGTTGGGCAGGGGGATGAGCAGTTCTTC
CASSLVGQGDEQFF
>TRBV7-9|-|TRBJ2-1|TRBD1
TGTGCCAGCAGCTTTTATAGGCCCGGGACAGGTGAGCAGTTCTTC
CASSFYRPGTGEQFF
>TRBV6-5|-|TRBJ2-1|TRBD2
TGTGCCAGCAGTTCAACCGGGACTAGCGGGGCCAATGAGCAGTTCTTC
CASSSTGTSGANEQFF
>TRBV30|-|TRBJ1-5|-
TGTGCCCAAAACTACGGGCCCGGCCAGCCCCAGCATTTT
CAQNYGPGQPQHF
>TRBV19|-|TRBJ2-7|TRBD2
TGTGCCAGTAGTCGGACTAGCGGGAGGATAGACTACGAGCAGTACTTC
CASSRTSGRIDYEQYF
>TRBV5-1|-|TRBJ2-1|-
TGCGCCAGCAGCCTCGGGGGAGGTGAGCAGTTCTTC
CASSLGGGEQFF
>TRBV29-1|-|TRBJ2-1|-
TGCAGCGTTGTCAGCACTACAATTGAGCAGTTCTTC
CSVVSTTIEQFF
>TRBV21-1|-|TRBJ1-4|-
TGTGCCACGCGGAGGAAAGAACTGTTTTTT
CATRRKELFF
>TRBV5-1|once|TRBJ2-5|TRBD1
TGCGCCAGCAGCTTCGGTTCCGGGACAGGTCAAGAGACCCAGTACTTC
CASSFGSGTGQETQYF
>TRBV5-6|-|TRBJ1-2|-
TGTGCCAGCAGCCAACCTCAGGGGACATCGGGTGGCTACACCTTC
CASSQPQGTSGGYTF
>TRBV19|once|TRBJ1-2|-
TGTGCCGGTGATTCCTATGGCTACACCTTC
CAGDSYGYTF
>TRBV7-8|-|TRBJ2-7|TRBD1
TGTGCCAGCAGCTTAGGGGACAGTCGTTCCTACGAGCAGTACTTC
CASSLGDSRSYEQYF
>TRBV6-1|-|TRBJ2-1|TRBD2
TGTGCCAGCTCCCCTAGCGGGCCTTCCTACAATGAGCAGTTCTTC
CASSPSGPSYNEQFF
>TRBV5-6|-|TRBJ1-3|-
TGTGCCAGCAGAGCCACAGGGACCTCTGGAAACACCATATATTTT
CASRATGTSGNTIYF
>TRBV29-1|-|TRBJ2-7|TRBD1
TGCAGCGCGCGAGACCGGGACAGAGCCTACGAGCAGTACTTC
CSARDRDRAYEQYF
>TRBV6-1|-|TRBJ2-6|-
TGTGCCAGCACGACCTCCGGGGCCAACGTCCTGACTTTC
CASTTSGANVLTF
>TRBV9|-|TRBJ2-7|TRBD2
TGTGCCAGCAGCGTAGACAGCGGGAGGGCCGGCGAGCAGTACTTC
CASSVDSGRAGEQYF
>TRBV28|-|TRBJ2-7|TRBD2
TGTGCCAGCAGTTTAGCTTCGGGGGGGAACTCCTACGAGCAGTACTTC
CASSLASGGNSYEQYF
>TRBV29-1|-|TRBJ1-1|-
TGCAGCGTTGAGAGTCAGAAACGCGCTGAAGCTTTCTTT
CSVESQKRAEAFF
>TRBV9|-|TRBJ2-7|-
TGTGCCAGCAGCGTAAGGGGGCGGGATGGATACGAGCAGTACTTC
CASSVRGRDGYEQYF
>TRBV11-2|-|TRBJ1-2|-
TGTGCCAGCAGCGCCCCCGGGACCGCTAACTATGGCTACACCTTC
CASSAPGTANYGYTF
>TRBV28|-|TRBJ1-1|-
TGTGCCAGCAGTTTATCAGGTGGGAGGAACACTGAAGCTTTCTTT
CASSLSGGRNTEAFF
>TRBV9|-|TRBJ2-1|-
TGTGCCAGCAGCGTAGCTGGGACCCAAGGGAGCTCCTACAATGAGCAGTTCTTC
CASSVAGTQGSSYNEQFF
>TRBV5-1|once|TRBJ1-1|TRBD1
TGCGCCAGCAGCAGCACAGGGGGCAACACTGAAGCTTTCTTT
CASSSTGGNTEAFF
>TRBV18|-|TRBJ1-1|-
TGTGCCAGCTCAGAACGGGGGGCTGAAGCTTTCTTT
CASSERGAEAFF
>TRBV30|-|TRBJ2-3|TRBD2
TGTGCCTGGAGGGTTAGGTCTAGGCGGGGGGGACTAGGCGGGTGGGACGTCGATACGCAGTATTTT
CAWRVRSRRGGLGGWDVDTQYF
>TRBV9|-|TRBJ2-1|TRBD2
TGTGCCAGCAGCGACGGACTAGCGGGGCGGGACAATGAGCAGTTCTTC
CASSDGLAGRDNEQFF
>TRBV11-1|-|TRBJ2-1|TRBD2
TGTGCCAGCAGTTCTGGACTAGCGGGAGGGCCGCAGTTCTTC
CASSSGLAGGPQFF
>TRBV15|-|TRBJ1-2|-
TGTGCCACCAGCAGAGATGCGGGTGACTATGGCTACACCTTC
CATSRDAGDYGYTF
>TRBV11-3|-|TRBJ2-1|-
TGTGCCAGCAGCTTGGGCCAGCAGTACAATGAGCAGTTCTTC
CASSLGQQYNEQFF
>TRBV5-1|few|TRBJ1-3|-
TGCGCCAGCAGCTCGGACTCTGGAAACACCATATATTTT
CASSSDSGNTIYF
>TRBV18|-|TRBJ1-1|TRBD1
TGTGCCAGCTCACGCTCCGGGACAGAGAACACTGAAGCTTTCTTT
CASSRSGTENTEAFF
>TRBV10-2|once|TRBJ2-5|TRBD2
TGCGCCAGCAGTGTTGGGGGGGGTCTCAGCGGAGAGACCCAGTACTTC
CASSVGGGLSGETQYF
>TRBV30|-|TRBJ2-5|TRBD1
TGTGCCTGGAGTGAAGGGACAGGGCACCAAGAGACCCAGTACTTC
CAWSEGTGHQETQYF
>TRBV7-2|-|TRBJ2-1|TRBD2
TGTGCCAGCAGTCGTAGACTAGCGGGGGTCGATGAGCAGTTCTTC
CASSRRLAGVDEQFF
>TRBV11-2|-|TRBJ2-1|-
TGTGCCAGCAGCTTTGGGGGTAGGGAGCAGTTCTTC
CASSFGGREQFF
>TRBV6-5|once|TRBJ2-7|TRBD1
TGTGCCAGCAGTTACGGCGGCCTGGGACAGAGGGAGCAGTACTTC
CASSYGGLGQREQYF
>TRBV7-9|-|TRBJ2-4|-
TGTGCCAGCAGCCCCTTTTCAGGGCAGGCGTGGTACATTCAGTACTTC
CASSPFSGQAWYIQYF